Sequencing of this T cell receptor beta chain was carried out in a study of CXCR3-negative and CXCR3-positive naive CD8 T cells. Study information: About 140 million TRB reads were obtained in total, which works out to about 1.5 +/- 0.3 million per library.

The CDR3 has 15 residues. Germline V gene data show CDR1 as MNHEY and CDR2 as SVGAGI. Whole-study findings and limits: Researchers report CXCR3 expression partially decreased after cryopreservation, with fresh PBMCs used in most assays.

This clonotype is deemed medium-sized by its frequency. Its antigen remains unknown. In preparing the TRB cDNA libraries, 5' RACE with UMI labels was used. Each CDR3 protein gets one entry in TCRdb, which reprocessed the 5' RACE reads and gives no DNA. The table for this sample gives about 5,200 distinct CDR3 sequences. The specimen sequenced was naive CXCR3- CD8+ T cells from blood. As for subset: CD45RO-CCR7+CD27+CD95- naive CD8+ T cells lacking CXCR3 (TNR3-). The receptor's source is a human donor in good health. Some clones in this sample may be carry-over from other donors' samples. J is TRBJ2-2 and V is TRBV6-5; TCRdb's D gene call, TRBD2, goes unchecked for lack of DNA. The CDR3: CASSYSPGRTGELFF.